This T cell receptor (beta chain) was obtained from a study of blood T cell repertoires in COVID-19. As for the study in general: The United States, Italy and Spain were the sources of the acute and convalescent COVID-19 samples.

Data came from immunoSEQ multiplex PCR; TCRdb stores just in-frame clones and leaves some out. The sample includes about 74,000 clones, roughly 79% seen only once; the top ten take over 20%. Trimming removed 4 bases at V and 2 bases at J, with 14 bases between. The CDR3 contains 15 residues. The germline gives CDR1 MNHEY, CDR2 SMNVEV (reference sequence). This receptor was taken from a man in his 70s with acute or convalescent COVID-19. The V call is TRBV27, the J call TRBJ2-5, with a possible D match to TRBD1 (7 bases). Sequencing was done on a sample of peripheral blood. This CDR3 is CASSWGAGGQETQYF. CDR3 nucleotide sequence: TGTGCCAGCAGTTGGGGGGCAGGGGGTCAAGAGACCCAGTACTTC.